The 30 T cell receptor beta chains given below trace back to one sample, sequenced in a study of response to subunit inactivated influenza vaccine. Via MiXCR, TCRdb re-called the RT-PCR reads, giving one row per CDR3 protein. The sample records about 540,000 distinct CDR3 sequences, roughly 25% being singletons. This sample was also put to use in a study of T cells expressing NK-cell markers. As that study records: As the method of synthesis, 5'RACE template switching with UMIs yielded TCR beta cDNA.

This specimen was CD4+ T cells sorted from PBMCs, taken 11 to 12 days after vaccination. These TCRs come from a man aged 45-65 years who received an inactivated influenza vaccine.

The V gene is TRBV28, the J gene TRBJ1-1; 9 bases map to TRBD1. V trimming: 6 bases; J trimming: 11 bases; junction bases outside the gene matches: 13. Germline V gene lookup returns CDR1 MDHEN and CDR2 SYDVKM. The CDR3 loop spans 14 amino acids. The CDR3 is CASRQTGGRGMAFF. Written as DNA, the CDR3 is TGTGCCAGCAGACAAACAGGGGGCCGGGGTATGGCTTTCTTT.

This clonotype came up many times. This chain joins TRBV5-5 and TRBJ2-3; maybe TRBD1 (6 bases). Per the germline V gene, CDR1 is SGHKS and CDR2 is YYEKEE (reference sequence). Trimming removed 0 bases from V and 4 bases from J, with 12 bases in between. The CDR3 runs to 15 residues. The CDR3 loop reads CASSLDGGTADTQYF. Here the CDR3 DNA reads TGTGCCAGCAGCTTGGATGGGGGCACCGCAGATACGCAGTATTTT.

This chain connects TRBV27 to TRBJ1-5; unclear D gene. Germline CDR1 and CDR2: MNHEY and SMNVEV (reference sequence). V was clipped by 5 bases and J by 2 bases, with 13 bases between them. There are 15 residues in the CDR3. The DNA of the CDR3 is TGTGCCAGCAGTCCGCGGTCGGCGGGCAATCAGCCCCAGCATTTT. Translating it yields CASSPRSAGNQPQHF.

This clonotype appeared a few times. The gene calls are TRBV12-3 or TRBV12-4 and TRBJ2-5; 11 bases match TRBD1. Trimming took 4 bases from V and 5 from J; bases not matched to a gene: 6. CDR3 length: 15 amino acids. CDR3 region: CASSSGTGGRETQYF. The CDR3 DNA sequence: TGTGCCAGCAGTTCCGGGACAGGGGGTCGGGAGACCCAGTACTTC.

V and J are TRBV6-6 and TRBJ2-7, with D hard to call. The CDR3 runs to 12 residues. Trimming shortened V by 6 bases and J by 4 bases, and 10 bases separated the two germline ends. In germline, CDR1 is MNHNY, CDR2 SVGAGI (reference sequence). DNA of the CDR3: TGTGCCAGCAGCCAACAAGATTACGAGCAGTACTTC. Its translation: CASSQQDYEQYF.

This clonotype was counted only a few times. The rearrangement joins TRBV28 to TRBJ2-4; possibly TRBD2 for D (5 bases). The germline V gene has CDR1 MDHEN and CDR2 SYDVKM. Trimming took off 3 bases at V and 5 bases at J, with 23 bases between the two ends. The CDR3 sequence is 18 residues long. The CDR3 is CASSLSGRGVRQQNIQYF. The CDR3 DNA is TGTGCCAGCAGTTTGAGCGGCCGTGGGGTCCGCCAACAAAACATTCAGTACTTC.

This chain joins TRBV30 and TRBJ2-2; tentative D call: TRBD1 (5 bases). With 3 bases removed from V and 5 bases from J, the gap between germline ends came to 7 bases. This CDR3 has 12 residues. From germline, CDR1 is GTSNPN and CDR2 SVGIG (reference sequence). CDR3 coding DNA: TGTGCCTGGAGCCGACAGACCGGGGAGCTGTTTTTT. It codes for CAWSRQTGELFF.

This clonotype was recorded a few times. This CDR3 is CATSRSTPTGGDYGYTF. CDR3 bases: TGTGCCACCAGCAGATCCACCCCGACAGGGGGCGACTATGGCTACACCTTC. J is TRBJ1-2 and V is TRBV15, with 10 bases that match TRBD1. V gave up 2 bases and J gave up 3 bases; unmatched junction bases: 9. CDR3 length: 17 residues. CDR1 and CDR2 (germline): LNHNV, YYDKDF (reference sequence).

The V and J genes are TRBV20-1 and TRBJ1-5; no definite D call. This CDR3 comprises 15 residues. Trimming took off 0 bases at V and 0 bases at J, with 9 bases between the two ends. Germline CDR1 and CDR2: DFQATT and SNEGSKA (reference sequence). CDR3 nucleotides: TGCAGTGCTAGAGATAACAGCCATAGCAATCAGCCCCAGCATTTT. This codes for CSARDNSHSNQPQHF.

This sequence joins TRBV20-1 and TRBJ2-3; no reliable D call. Per the germline V gene, CDR1 is DFQATT and CDR2 is SNEGSKA (reference sequence). V lost 5 bases, J lost 4 bases, and 13 bases lay in between. The CDR3 consists of 13 residues. The CDR3 nucleotides are TGCAGTGCTCCTACCCTAAGTGCAGATACGCAGTATTTT. This translates into CSAPTLSADTQYF.

This clonotype showed up many times. The gene calls are TRBV29-1 and TRBJ2-3, with D unresolved. Trimming shortened V by 1 base and J by 1 base, and 12 bases separated the two germline ends. Germline V gene data show CDR1 as SQVTM and CDR2 as ANQGSEA. The length of the CDR3 is 15 residues. The CDR3 sequence: CSVEGLAGGTDTQYF. The CDR3 coding sequence is TGCAGCGTTGAAGGGTTAGCAGGCGGCACAGATACGCAGTATTTT.

In its sample, this clonotype was seen a few times. The rearrangement uses TRBV2 and TRBJ2-5; 8 nucleotides align to TRBD1. The length of the CDR3 is 15 residues. Unmatched junction bases numbered 8, after V lost 4 bases and J lost 4 bases. Germline V CDR1 and CDR2: SNHLY, FYNNEI. The CDR3 region is CASSGVTGEGETQYF. CDR3 in DNA: TGTGCCAGCAGTGGTGTGACAGGGGAAGGAGAGACCCAGTACTTC.

The V call is TRBV5-1, the J call TRBJ2-7; 8 bases are shared with TRBD1. CDR3 size: 15 residues. After removal of 4 bases from V and 3 bases from J, the junction contained 9 bases not matched to a gene. Germline loops: CDR1 SGHRS, CDR2 YFSETQ. For the CDR3, the DNA is TGCGCCAGCAGCACGGCCGGGACAGGTAGCTACGAGCAGTACTTC. Translated: CASSTAGTGSYEQYF.

This clonotype was observed a handful of times. The chain links TRBV10-3 to TRBJ2-2; D possibly corresponds to TRBD2 (7 bases). The CDR3 sequence is 14 residues long. Germline CDR1 is ENHRY and CDR2 is SYGVKD. Deletions cut 7 bases from V and 4 bases from J, with 13 bases between. The CDR3 loop is CAIMGGGSTGELFF. The CDR3 nucleotides read TGTGCCATCATGGGAGGGGGAAGCACCGGGGAGCTGTTTTTT.

The chain recombines TRBV7-6 with TRBJ1-4; possible D gene TRBD1, 6 bases. This CDR3 region has 15 residues. The germline V gene has CDR1 SGHVS and CDR2 FNYEAQ. Trimming removed 5 bases from V and 7 bases from J, with 17 bases in between. Written as DNA, the CDR3 is TGTGCCAGCAGCGAAAGGATCCGAGGGGGTGAAAAACTGTTTTTT. This sequence encodes CASSERIRGGEKLFF. Variable domain in full (rest from reference TRBV7-6 and TRBJ1-4): GAGVSQSPRYKVTKRGQDVALRCDPISGHVSLYWYRQALGQGPEFLTYFNYEAQQDKSGLPNDRFSAERPEGSISTLTIQRTEQRDSAMYRCASSERIRGGEKLFFGSGTQLSVL.

V is TRBV28 and J is TRBJ2-3, with 11 bases identical to TRBD2. V lost 8 bases and J lost 6; bases outside the gene matches: 7. This CDR3 has 14 amino acids. The germline gives CDR1 MDHEN, CDR2 SYDVKM. The CDR3 DNA reads as TGTGCCAGCCTTAGCGGGAGGGCCTCGGATACGCAGTATTTT. As protein: CASLSGRASDTQYF.

This clonotype was counted between two and nine times. The V gene is TRBV12-3 or TRBV12-4, the J gene TRBJ2-1, with D hard to call. The CDR3 sequence is 15 residues long. With 4 bases removed from V and 1 base from J, the gap between germline ends came to 11 bases. CDR3 sequence: CASSSSEGSYNEQFF. CDR3 nucleotides: TGTGCCAGCAGTTCGAGCGAAGGGTCCTACAATGAGCAGTTCTTC.

In this sample, this clonotype turned up many times. This chain uses TRBV12-3 or TRBV12-4 with TRBJ1-2; 9 bases match TRBD1. V dropped 8 bases and J dropped 7; count of bases not matched to a gene: 5. This CDR3 is 12 amino acids long. CDR3 in DNA: TGTGCCAGCCTCACAGGGGGCCGTGGCTACACCTTC. Its translation is CASLTGGRGYTF.

The J gene is TRBJ2-1, the V gene TRBV11-2, with 7 bases identical to TRBD2. The V gene's germline CDR1 is SGHAT and CDR2 FQNNGV. CDR3 length equals 15 residues. The J segment lost 2 bases and the V segment lost 5 bases, leaving 6 bases of the junction unmatched. This chain's CDR3 is CASSTLSGAYNEQFF. The CDR3 nucleotides read TGTGCCAGCAGCACCCTCAGCGGGGCCTACAATGAGCAGTTCTTC.

This clonotype was seen more than once but under ten times. The chain employs TRBV7-2 and TRBJ2-2, with a possible D match to TRBD1 (5 bases). The CDR3 is 13 residues long. In germline, CDR1 is SGHTA, CDR2 FQGNSA. V shed 7 bases and J shed 5 bases, with 11 bases lying between them. CDR3 in amino acids: CASTQRGTGELFF. CDR3 sequence (DNA): TGTGCCAGCACTCAAAGGGGTACCGGGGAGCTGTTTTTT.

The chain carries TRBV6-4 and TRBJ2-1; perhaps D is TRBD1 or TRBD2 (6 bases each). Germline CDR1 is MRHNA and CDR2 is SNTAGT. This CDR3 contains 14 residues. Trimming left V 5 bases short and J 6 bases short, with 14 bases between. Here the CDR3 reads CASSSRGASNEQFF. In DNA form, the CDR3 reads TGTGCCAGCAGTTCAAGGGGGGCTTCCAATGAGCAGTTCTTC.

The rearrangement uses TRBV27 and TRBJ2-7; D perhaps matches TRBD2 (6 bases). Germline V gene lookup returns CDR1 MNHEY and CDR2 SMNVEV (reference sequence). This CDR3 region has 15 residues. The V and J ends lost 2 bases and 3 bases respectively, with 14 bases between them. CDR3 sequence reads: CASSLRHGGFYEQYF. DNA for the CDR3: TGTGCCAGCAGTTTACGCCATGGAGGGTTCTACGAGCAGTACTTC.

The chain carries TRBV7-9 and TRBJ2-3; 12 bases are a match to TRBD2. The CDR3 spans 17 residues. Germline loops: CDR1 SEHNR, CDR2 FQNEAQ (reference sequence). V shed 5 bases, J shed 6 bases, and the junction held 12 bases outside the gene matches. CDR3 sequence (DNA): TGTGCCAGCAGCCCAATCACCCGACTAGCGGGAGAGGATACGCAGTATTTT. Translating gives CASSPITRLAGEDTQYF.

The chain has TRBV11-2 and TRBJ2-1; TRBD2 matches 7 bases. The CDR3 totals 13 residues. Germline CDR1 is SGHAT and CDR2 is FQNNGV. After removal of 5 bases from V and 8 bases from J, the junction contained 6 bases not matched to a gene. The CDR3 nucleotides are TGTGCCAGCAGCCCATCGGGGGGTCATGAGCAGTTCTTC. Its protein product is CASSPSGGHEQFF.

The genes are TRBV7-2 and TRBJ2-5; D possibly corresponds to TRBD2 (5 bases). The germline V gene has CDR1 SGHTA and CDR2 FQGNSA. V lost 5 bases and J 3 bases, leaving 10 bases between the germline ends. This CDR3 contains 13 residues. Here the CDR3 reads CASSRIAKETQYF. The DNA for the CDR3 is TGTGCCAGCAGCCGTATAGCGAAAGAGACCCAGTACTTC.

Worth noting for this clonotype: A much larger clone lies a single base off, so this may be a read error. The V gene is TRBV19, the J gene TRBJ2-3, with no clear D. CDR1 LNHDA and CDR2 SQIVND come from the germline V gene (reference sequence). Trimming took off 4 bases at V and 6 bases at J, with 11 bases between the two ends. The CDR3 sequence is 13 residues long. DNA of the CDR3: TGTGCCAGTAGTAGATCGCCCGGGGATACGCAGTATTTT. This gives the protein CASSRSPGDTQYF.

This clonotype has more than one count but fewer than ten. This chain uses TRBV6-2 or TRBV6-3 with TRBJ2-2, with TRBD2 identical over 8 bases. V was clipped by 10 bases and J by 2 bases; unmatched bases: 12. Germline V CDR1 and CDR2: MNHEY, SVGEGT. This CDR3 has 16 residues. The CDR3 DNA reads TGTGCCACGCGCCTGCAGCGGGGGTCAAACACCGGGGAGCTGTTTTTT. Translating gives CATRLQRGSNTGELFF.

The genes are TRBV5-1 and TRBJ1-2; tentative D call: TRBD1 (6 bases). The CDR3 sequence is 16 residues long. Germline V gene data show CDR1 as SGHRS and CDR2 as YFSETQ. Trimming left V 0 bases short and J 0 bases short, with 12 bases between. For the CDR3, the DNA is TGCGCCAGCAGCTTGGTGGGACAAAGAGCTAACTATGGCTACACCTTC. It translates to CASSLVGQRANYGYTF.

The chain employs TRBV6-2 or TRBV6-3 and TRBJ2-3, with 13 bases that match TRBD2. CDR3 length: 17 amino acids. The J segment lost 3 bases and the V segment lost 5 bases, leaving 8 bases of the junction unmatched. Germline assignment: CDR1 MNHEY and CDR2 SVGEGT. The CDR3 nucleotides are TGTGCCAGCAGTCCCTTCGGACTAGCGGGAGTGACAGATACGCAGTATTTT. Translation gives CASSPFGLAGVTDTQYF.

This chain links TRBV12-3 or TRBV12-4 with TRBJ2-2; D ambiguous. This CDR3 region has 15 residues. The germline V and J ends were trimmed by 3 bases and 1 base, with 9 bases remaining between them. CDR3 protein: CASSFPPRNTGELFF. CDR3 sequence (DNA): TGTGCCAGCAGTTTTCCCCCCAGGAACACCGGGGAGCTGTTTTTT.